The next 9 T cell receptor beta chains were all read from a single sample in a study of T cell changes during pregnancy in multiple sclerosis. Libraries were prepared by immunoSEQ multiplex PCR; TCRdb keeps only in-frame clonotypes and omits some of them. The profile shows about 58,000 clones, approximately 93% of them singletons. This material consisted of CD8+ T cells from peripheral blood mononuclear cells, taken in the second trimester of pregnancy. These receptors were taken from a female donor with multiple sclerosis, enrolled in a pregnancy study.

CDR3: CASSYRLTYEQYF. The CDR3 DNA is TGTGCCAGCAGCTACCGTCTGACTTACGAGCAGTACTTC. The rearrangement uses TRBV11-2 and TRBJ2-7; D is uncertain. Deletions cut 4 bases from V and 4 bases from J, with 11 bases between. This CDR3 has 13 residues. The germline gives CDR1 SGHAT, CDR2 FQNNGV.

V and J are TRBV7-9 and TRBJ2-3; D is undetermined. The CDR3 sequence is 14 residues long. V lost 3 bases and J 8 bases, leaving 15 bases between the germline ends. The germline V gene has CDR1 SEHNR and CDR2 FQNEAQ (reference sequence). Here the CDR3 DNA reads TGTGCCAGCAGCTTCCAAGTAGACTCGGGTACGCAGTATTTT. It is translated as CASSFQVDSGTQYF.

This clone has just one count. The chain carries TRBV10-3 and TRBJ1-1; perhaps TRBD1 as D (6 bases). The CDR3 is 13 residues long. With 10 bases removed from V and 0 bases from J, the gap between germline ends came to 12 bases. Germline assignment: CDR1 ENHRY and CDR2 SYGVKD. The CDR3 protein is CATNSGVNTEAFF. For the CDR3, the DNA is TGTGCCACGAACTCAGGGGTGAACACTGAAGCTTTCTTT.

The chain employs TRBV27 and TRBJ1-5; 7 nucleotides line up with TRBD1. The V gene's germline CDR1 is MNHEY and CDR2 SMNVEV (reference sequence). The trim removed 6 bases at V and 3 bases at J, leaving 5 bases unmatched. This CDR3 spans 14 amino acids. The CDR3 bases are TGTGCCAGCAGGAGGCAGGGGGTCAATCAGCCCCAGCATTTT. It is translated as CASRRQGVNQPQHF.

This clone has only one observation. The chain employs TRBV4-2 and TRBJ1-2; 8 nucleotides match TRBD1. The CDR3 consists of 15 residues. Germline CDR1 and CDR2: LGHNA and YNFKEQ. V shed 3 bases and J 4 bases; nucleotides not matched to a gene: 7. The DNA for the CDR3 is TGTGCCAGCAGCCAGGAACAGGGGGAGGGCTATGGCTACACCTTC. This translates into CASSQEQGEGYGYTF.

V gene TRBV4-1 combines with J gene TRBJ2-2; D unresolved. CDR3 length: 16 amino acids. CDR1 MGHRA and CDR2 YSYEKL come from the germline V gene. Deletions cut 0 bases from V and 7 bases from J, with 15 bases between. The CDR3 DNA reads as TGCGCCAGCAGCCAAGAGGAGACCCCGCTTGGCGGGGAGCTGTTTTTT. Amino acid sequence: CASSQEETPLGGELFF.

The chain carries TRBV2 and TRBJ2-7; TRBD2 agrees at 13 bases. This CDR3 comprises 17 residues. Germline values: CDR1 SNHLY, CDR2 FYNNEI. V was pared by 1 base and J by 2 bases, with 5 bases of the junction left unmatched. CDR3 nucleotide sequence: TGTGCCAGCAGTGAAGGGACTAGCGGGAGAAGAGCCTACGAGCAGTACTTC. Its protein product is CASSEGTSGRRAYEQYF.

The sample holds one count of this clone. V and J are TRBV29-1 and TRBJ2-7; the D gene is possibly TRBD1 (5 bases). Per the germline V gene, CDR1 is SQVTM and CDR2 is ANQGSEA. CDR3 size: 12 residues. In DNA form, the CDR3 reads TGCGGCGGCGGCAGGGATACCTACGAGCAGTACTTC. Its protein is CGGGRDTYEQYF.

The V gene is TRBV28, the J gene TRBJ1-1, with D unresolved. The CDR3 has 14 amino acids. CDR1 MDHEN and CDR2 SYDVKM come from the germline V gene. V was pared by 3 bases and J by 8 bases, with 16 bases between. The CDR3 DNA is TGTGCCAGCAGTTTTGAAACAACAGTGGAAGAAGCTTTCTTT. Translating it yields CASSFETTVEEAFF.